A selection of T cell receptor beta chains follows, all from one sample in a study of blood T cell repertoires in COVID-19. Here immunoSEQ multiplex PCR was the method, and the copy in TCRdb shows in-frame clones only, minus some. The sample has about 140,000 clones; about 86% are singletons. The source material was peripheral blood. The receptors originated from a woman between 55 and 75 years old with acute or convalescent COVID-19. CDR3s include the opening cysteine and the closing phenylalanine or tryptophan. The order of the fields is J gene, clone size, D gene, V gene, CDR3 DNA, CDR3 protein. The D gene is left open where the match is weak. The size of a clone is reported for some rows only, either as once, few or many, or as a class for expanded clones.

TRBJ1-3,.,TRBD1,TRBV9,TGTGCCAGCAGCATAGGACAGGTTGGAAACACCATATATTTT,CASSIGQVGNTIYF
TRBJ2-5,.,.,TRBV28,TGTGCCAGCAGCCTAGCCGCCCACCAAGAGACCCAGTACTTC,CASSLAAHQETQYF
TRBJ2-7,.,TRBD2,TRBV9,TGTGCCAGCAGCGTAGGCGGGAGTCAATACGAGCAGTACTTC,CASSVGGSQYEQYF
TRBJ1-2,.,.,TRBV14,TGTGCCAGCAGCCAGAGTACGGGGGGCGCCTATGGCTACACCTTC,CASSQSTGGAYGYTF
TRBJ1-2,.,.,TRBV5-3,TGTGCCAGAAGCTGGATGACAGTCAACTATGGCTACACCTTC,CARSWMTVNYGYTF
TRBJ1-6,.,.,TRBV7-8,TGTGCCAGCAGCCGAGACAGTCTTTCACCCCTCCACTTT,CASSRDSLSPLHF
TRBJ2-5,.,TRBD2,TRBV27,TGTGCCAGCAGCCCGGGACTAGCGTCACCGGAGACCCAGTACTTC,CASSPGLASPETQYF
TRBJ1-2,.,.,TRBV28,TGTGCCAGCAGTTTACAACCACAGGGTTTGGGTGGCTACACCTTC,CASSLQPQGLGGYTF
TRBJ1-1,few,TRBD1,TRBV4-1,TGCGCCAGCACCGGTGTGGGACAGGGGATGACTGAAGCTTTCTTT,CASTGVGQGMTEAFF
TRBJ2-5,.,TRBD2,TRBV30,TGTGCCTCCCGGCGGGGGGTTTTTGCGGGAGGGCCCCCCCTCGGAGGGGAGACCCAGTACTTC,CASRRGVFAGGPPLGGETQYF
TRBJ2-1,.,TRBD2,TRBV12-5,TGTGCTAGTGGTTTGGTACTAGCGGGAGGCGGAGAGCAGTTCTTC,CASGLVLAGGGEQFF
TRBJ2-3,.,TRBD2,TRBV2,TGTGCCAGCAGGCCGGGACTAGCGGGGAATCGGAGAGATACGCAGTATTTT,CASRPGLAGNRRDTQYF
TRBJ2-2,once,.,TRBV27,TGTGCCAGCAGTTTGCGGGGAGCCGGGGAGCTGTTTTTT,CASSLRGAGELFF
TRBJ1-3,.,.,TRBV2,TGTGCCAGCAGCGGGGACATCAACCTCTCTGGAAACACCATATATTTT,CASSGDINLSGNTIYF
TRBJ1-2,.,.,TRBV28,TGTGCCAGCAGCCTCGGTGGGGGGAACTATGGCTACACCTTC,CASSLGGGNYGYTF
TRBJ1-2,once,.,TRBV4-3,TGCGCCAGCAGCCAGGCTCGGACAGCTAACTATGGCTACACCTTC,CASSQARTANYGYTF
TRBJ1-1,.,TRBD1,TRBV6-5,TGTGCCAGCAACTACCGGGACAGGGGCACTGAAGCTTTCTTT,CASNYRDRGTEAFF
TRBJ2-4,.,TRBD1,TRBV7-9,TGTGCCAGCAGCGTCTGGGACAGCCCGGAGTACTTC,CASSVWDSPEYF
TRBJ2-3,.,.,TRBV29-1,TGCAGCGTTGAAAGAGGTACTACTCGCACAGATACGCAGTATTTT,CSVERGTTRTDTQYF
TRBJ2-3,.,TRBD2,TRBV7-3,TGTGCCAGCAGCGCGAGGGGACTAGCCCTAGATACGCAGTATTTT,CASSARGLALDTQYF
TRBJ2-1,.,.,TRBV24-1,TGTGCCACCAGTGGGGTGGCTGGGGGCCTGAGGGAGCAGTTCTTC,CATSGVAGGLREQFF
TRBJ1-5,.,TRBD1,TRBV28,TGTGCCAGCACCCTGGGACAGCCCAATCAGCCCCAGCATTTT,CASTLGQPNQPQHF
TRBJ1-4,.,.,TRBV7-9,TGTGCCAGCAGCTCACTCTTTACAACTAATGAAAAACTGTTTTTT,CASSSLFTTNEKLFF
TRBJ2-2,.,.,TRBV5-4,TGTGCCAGCAGCTTGGAAGCAGGGTCAAACACCGGGGAGCTGTTTTTT,CASSLEAGSNTGELFF
TRBJ2-1,.,TRBD2,TRBV5-8,TGTGCCAGCAGCTCCGTGGAGCGGGAGTGGTCCTACAATGAGCAGTTCTTC,CASSSVEREWSYNEQFF
TRBJ2-3,once,TRBD2,TRBV28,TGTGCCAGCAGACTAGCGCCAGCCCTCTCAGATACGCAGTATTTT,CASRLAPALSDTQYF
TRBJ2-3,.,.,TRBV5-8,TGTGCCAGCAGCTCAAACGACAGGCGGCTCGTCCAAAACACAGATACGCAGTATTTT,CASSSNDRRLVQNTDTQYF
TRBJ2-7,.,.,TRBV5-4,TGTGCCAGCAGCCCCGAGGGGGGGAGGCGATCCTACGAGCAGTACTTC,CASSPEGGRRSYEQYF
TRBJ1-1,.,.,TRBV7-3,TGTGCCAGCAGCATGGAGAGGGAAACTGAAGCTTTCTTT,CASSMERETEAFF
TRBJ2-7,.,.,TRBV11-3,TGTGCCAGCAGCTTAGTTGGACCATCGGGGGAGCAGTACTTC,CASSLVGPSGEQYF
TRBJ1-1,.,.,TRBV29-1,TGCAGCGTTGAATTGGGCCAAGCTTTCTTT,CSVELGQAFF
TRBJ2-1,.,TRBD2,TRBV5-1,TGCGCCAGCAGCTGGGAGGGACGAAACAATGAGCAGTTCTTC,CASSWEGRNNEQFF
TRBJ1-4,.,.,TRBV9,TGTGCCAGCAGCGTAGACCAACTTGGTGCTAATGAAAAACTGTTTTTT,CASSVDQLGANEKLFF
TRBJ1-2,once,.,TRBV7-2,TGTGCCAGCAGCGTAGACAGGAATGATGGCTACACCTTC,CASSVDRNDGYTF
TRBJ1-1,.,TRBD1,TRBV19,TGTGCCAGTAGTATAGAAGACAGGGGGAAGCCTGAAGCTTTCTTT,CASSIEDRGKPEAFF
TRBJ2-1,few,TRBD2,TRBV7-6,TGTGCCAGCAGCTCGCAAATACTAGCGGGAGGGGGTGAGCAGTTCTTC,CASSSQILAGGGEQFF
TRBJ2-2,once,.,TRBV28,TGTGCCAGCAGTTTAATGGACAGGACTATCATGGAGCTGTTTTTT,CASSLMDRTIMELFF
TRBJ1-2,.,TRBD1,TRBV2,TGTGCCAGCAGTAGCCCTGGACAGGGATTGTCAAAATATGGCTACACCTTC,CASSSPGQGLSKYGYTF
TRBJ2-3,.,TRBD1,TRBV27,TGTGCCAGCAGTAGCCCTTGGACAGGGGGCTGGGCAGATACGCAGTATTTT,CASSSPWTGGWADTQYF
TRBJ2-3,.,TRBD1,TRBV30,TGTGCCTGGAGTGTAACAGGGGGAAGCACAGATACGCAGTATTTT,CAWSVTGGSTDTQYF
TRBJ2-7,many,TRBD1,TRBV11-2,TGTGCCAGCAGCTTAAGGGGAAGGGACAGCTTCTACGAGCAGTACTTC,CASSLRGRDSFYEQYF
TRBJ2-1,once,TRBD2,TRBV27,TGTGCCAGCAGTTTTTTGACTAGCGGGAGCCATGAGCAGTTCTTC,CASSFLTSGSHEQFF
TRBJ1-1,.,TRBD1,TRBV5-6,TGTGCCAGCAGCTGGACAGGGCGGAACACTGAAGCTTTCTTT,CASSWTGRNTEAFF
TRBJ2-5,.,TRBD1,TRBV9,TGTGCCAGCAGCGCGACAGGGGGCATGGAGACCCAGTACTTC,CASSATGGMETQYF
TRBJ1-1,few,.,TRBV14,TGTGCCAGCAGCCATGGCGGGATCATGAACACTGAAGCTTTCTTT,CASSHGGIMNTEAFF
TRBJ2-7,.,.,TRBV11-3,TGTGCCAGCAGCTTAAGGGGTCAGAGCTCCTACGAGCAGTACTTC,CASSLRGQSSYEQYF